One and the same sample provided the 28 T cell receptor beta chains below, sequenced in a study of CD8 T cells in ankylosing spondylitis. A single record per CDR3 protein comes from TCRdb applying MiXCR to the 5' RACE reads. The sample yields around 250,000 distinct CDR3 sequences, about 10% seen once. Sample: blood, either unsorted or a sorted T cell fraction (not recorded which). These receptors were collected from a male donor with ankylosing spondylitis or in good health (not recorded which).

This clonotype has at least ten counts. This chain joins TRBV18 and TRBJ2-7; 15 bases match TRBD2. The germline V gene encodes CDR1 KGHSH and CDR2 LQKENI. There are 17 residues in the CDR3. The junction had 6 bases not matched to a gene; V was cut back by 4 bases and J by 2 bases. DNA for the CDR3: TGTGCCAGCTCACGACCTGGGACTAGCGGGAGGACCTACGAGCAGTACTTC. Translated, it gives CASSRPGTSGRTYEQYF.

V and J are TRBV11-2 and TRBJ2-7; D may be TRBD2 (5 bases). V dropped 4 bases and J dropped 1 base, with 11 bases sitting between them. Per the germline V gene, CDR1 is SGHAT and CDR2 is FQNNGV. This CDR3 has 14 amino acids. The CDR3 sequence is CASSSFSGSYEQYF. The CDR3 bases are TGTGCCAGCAGCTCATTCTCGGGGTCCTACGAGCAGTACTTC. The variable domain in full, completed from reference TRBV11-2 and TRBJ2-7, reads EAGVAQSPRYKIIEKRQSVAFWCNPISGHATLYWYQQILGQGPKLLIQFQNNGVVDDSQLPKDRFSAERLKGVDSTLKIQPAKLEDSAVYLCASSSFSGSYEQYFGPGTRLTVT.

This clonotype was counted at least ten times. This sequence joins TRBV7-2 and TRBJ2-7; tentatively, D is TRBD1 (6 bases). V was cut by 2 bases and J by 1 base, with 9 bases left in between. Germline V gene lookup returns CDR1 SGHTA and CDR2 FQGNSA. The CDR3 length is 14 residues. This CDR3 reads CASSLTGQSYEQYF. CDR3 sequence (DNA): TGTGCCAGCAGCTTAACGGGACAATCCTACGAGCAGTACTTC. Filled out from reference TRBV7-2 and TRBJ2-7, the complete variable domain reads GAGVSQSPSNKVTEKGKDVELRCDPISGHTALYWYRQSLGQGLEFLIYFQGNSAPDKSGLPSDRFSAERTGGSVSTLTIQRTQQEDSAVYLCASSLTGQSYEQYFGPGTRLTVT.

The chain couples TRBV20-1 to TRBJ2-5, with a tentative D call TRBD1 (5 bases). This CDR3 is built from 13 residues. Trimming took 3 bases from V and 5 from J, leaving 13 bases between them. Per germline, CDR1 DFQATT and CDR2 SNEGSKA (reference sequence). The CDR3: CSARHGAGETQYF. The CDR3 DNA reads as TGCAGTGCTAGGCATGGGGCAGGGGAGACCCAGTACTTC.

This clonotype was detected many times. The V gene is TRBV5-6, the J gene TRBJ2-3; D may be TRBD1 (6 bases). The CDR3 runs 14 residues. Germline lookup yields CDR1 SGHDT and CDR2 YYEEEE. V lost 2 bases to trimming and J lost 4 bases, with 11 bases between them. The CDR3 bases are TGTGCCAGCAGCTTTCCAGGGGCTCCAGATACGCAGTATTTT. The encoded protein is CASSFPGAPDTQYF.

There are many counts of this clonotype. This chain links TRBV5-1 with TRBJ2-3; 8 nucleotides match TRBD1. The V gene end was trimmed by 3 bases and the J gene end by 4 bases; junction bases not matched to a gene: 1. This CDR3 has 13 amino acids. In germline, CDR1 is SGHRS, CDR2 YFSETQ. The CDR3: CASSWTGPDTQYF. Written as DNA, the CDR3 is TGCGCCAGCAGCTGGACAGGGCCAGATACGCAGTATTTT.

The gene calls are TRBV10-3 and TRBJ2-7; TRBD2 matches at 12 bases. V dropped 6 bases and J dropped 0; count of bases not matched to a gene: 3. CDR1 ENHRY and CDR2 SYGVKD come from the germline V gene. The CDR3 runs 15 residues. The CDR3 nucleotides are TGTGCCATCAGCCTAGCGGGAGGGAGCTCCTACGAGCAGTACTTC. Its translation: CAISLAGGSSYEQYF.

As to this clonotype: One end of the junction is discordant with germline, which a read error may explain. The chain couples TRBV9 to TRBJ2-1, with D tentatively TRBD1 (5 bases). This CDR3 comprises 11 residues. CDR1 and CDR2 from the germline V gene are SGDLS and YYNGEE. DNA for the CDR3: TGTGCCGGCAGCGCTAGGGGTGAGCAGTTCTTC. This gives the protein CAGSARGEQFF.

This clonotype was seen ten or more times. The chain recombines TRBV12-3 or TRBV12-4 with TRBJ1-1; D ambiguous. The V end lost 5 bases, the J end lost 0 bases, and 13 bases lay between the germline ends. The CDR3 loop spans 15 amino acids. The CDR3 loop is CASSPAGGLNTEAFF. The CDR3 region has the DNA TGTGCCAGCAGTCCGGCGGGAGGGCTGAACACTGAAGCTTTCTTT.

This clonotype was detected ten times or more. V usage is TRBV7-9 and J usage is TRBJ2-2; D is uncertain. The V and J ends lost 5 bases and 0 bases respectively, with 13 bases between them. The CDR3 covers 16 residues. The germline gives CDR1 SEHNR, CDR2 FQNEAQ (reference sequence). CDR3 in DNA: TGTGCCAGCAGCCCCCCTCGGGCATCGAACACCGGGGAGCTGTTTTTT. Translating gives CASSPPRASNTGELFF.

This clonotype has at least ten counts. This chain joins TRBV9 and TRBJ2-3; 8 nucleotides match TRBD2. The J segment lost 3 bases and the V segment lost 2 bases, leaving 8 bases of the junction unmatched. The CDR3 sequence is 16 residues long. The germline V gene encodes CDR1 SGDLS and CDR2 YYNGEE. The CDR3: CASSVTSGGRTDTQYF. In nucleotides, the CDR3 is TGTGCCAGCAGCGTCACCAGCGGGGGTAGAACAGATACGCAGTATTTT.

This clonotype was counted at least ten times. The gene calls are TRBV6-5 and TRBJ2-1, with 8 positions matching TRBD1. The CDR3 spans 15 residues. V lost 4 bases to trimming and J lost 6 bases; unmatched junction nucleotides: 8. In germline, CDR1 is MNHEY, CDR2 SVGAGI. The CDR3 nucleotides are TGTGCCAGCAGTTTATCAGGGGGCTCGAGCAATGAGCAGTTCTTC. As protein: CASSLSGGSSNEQFF.

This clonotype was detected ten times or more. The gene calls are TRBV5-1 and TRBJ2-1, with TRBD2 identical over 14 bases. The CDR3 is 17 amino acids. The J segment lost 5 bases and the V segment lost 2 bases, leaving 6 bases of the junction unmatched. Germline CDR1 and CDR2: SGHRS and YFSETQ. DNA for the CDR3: TGCGCCAGCAGCTTATCGGGACTAGCGGGAGACCACAATGAGCAGTTCTTC. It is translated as CASSLSGLAGDHNEQFF.

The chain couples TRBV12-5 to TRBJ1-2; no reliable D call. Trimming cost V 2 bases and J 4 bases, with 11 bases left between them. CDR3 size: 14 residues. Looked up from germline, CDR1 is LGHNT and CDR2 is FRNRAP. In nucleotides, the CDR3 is TGTGCTAGTGGTTTGTCTCCGGGTATCTATGGCTACACCTTC. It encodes CASGLSPGIYGYTF. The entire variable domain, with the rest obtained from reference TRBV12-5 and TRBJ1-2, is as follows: DARVTQTPRHKVTEMGQEVTMRCQPILGHNTVFWYRQTMMQGLELLAYFRNRAPLDDSGMPKDRFSAEMPDATLATLKIQPSEPRDSAVYFCASGLSPGIYGYTFGSGTRLTVV.

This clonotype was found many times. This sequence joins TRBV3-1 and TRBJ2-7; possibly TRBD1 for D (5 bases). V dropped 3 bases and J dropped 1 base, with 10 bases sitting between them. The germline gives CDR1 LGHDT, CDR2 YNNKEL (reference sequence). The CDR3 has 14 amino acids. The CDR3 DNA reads TGTGCCAGCAGCCAGCGACAGTCATCCTACGAGCAGTACTTC. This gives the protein CASSQRQSSYEQYF.

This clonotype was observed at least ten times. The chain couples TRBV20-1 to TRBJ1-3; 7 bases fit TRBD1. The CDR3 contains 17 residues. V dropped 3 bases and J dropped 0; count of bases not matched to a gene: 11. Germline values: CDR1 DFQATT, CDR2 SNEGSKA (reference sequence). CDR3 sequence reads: CSASSSGQAFSGNTIYF. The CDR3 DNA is TGCAGTGCTAGTTCAAGTGGACAGGCCTTCTCTGGAAACACCATATATTTT.

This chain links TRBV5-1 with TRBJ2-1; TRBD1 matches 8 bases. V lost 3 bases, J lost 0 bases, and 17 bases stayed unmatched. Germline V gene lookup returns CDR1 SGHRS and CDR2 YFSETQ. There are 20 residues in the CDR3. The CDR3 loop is CASSSSGTTGGLSSYNEQFF. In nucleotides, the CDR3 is TGCGCCAGCAGCTCATCCGGGACAACAGGGGGGTTAAGCTCCTACAATGAGCAGTTCTTC.

CDR3: CAARGETQYF. In DNA form, the CDR3 reads TGTGCCGCACGAGGGGAGACCCAGTACTTC. The rearrangement uses TRBV25-1 and TRBJ2-5, with a tentative D call TRBD2 (5 bases). V lost 11 bases and J lost 5, with 9 bases in between. CDR3 length: 10 amino acids. CDR1 and CDR2 (germline): MGHDK, SYGVNS.

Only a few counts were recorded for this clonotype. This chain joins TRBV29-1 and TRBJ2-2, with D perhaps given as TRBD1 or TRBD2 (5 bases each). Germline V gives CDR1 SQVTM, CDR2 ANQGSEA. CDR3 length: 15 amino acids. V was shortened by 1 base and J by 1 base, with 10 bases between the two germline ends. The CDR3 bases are TGCAGCGTTGAAGTGGGGACGGTGAACACCGGGGAGCTGTTTTTT. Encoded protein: CSVEVGTVNTGELFF.

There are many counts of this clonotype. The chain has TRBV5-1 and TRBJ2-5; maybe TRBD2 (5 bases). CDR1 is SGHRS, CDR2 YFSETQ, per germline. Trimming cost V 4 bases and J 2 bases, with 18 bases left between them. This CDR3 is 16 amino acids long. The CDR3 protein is CASSPFLAETQETQYF. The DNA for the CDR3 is TGCGCCAGCAGCCCCTTCCTAGCAGAAACACAAGAGACCCAGTACTTC. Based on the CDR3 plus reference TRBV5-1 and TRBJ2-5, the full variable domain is KAGVTQTPRYLIKTRGQQVTLSCSPISGHRSVSWYQQTPGQGLQFLFEYFSETQRNKGNFPGRFSGRQFSNSRSEMNVSTLELGDSALYLCASSPFLAETQETQYFGPGTRLLVL.

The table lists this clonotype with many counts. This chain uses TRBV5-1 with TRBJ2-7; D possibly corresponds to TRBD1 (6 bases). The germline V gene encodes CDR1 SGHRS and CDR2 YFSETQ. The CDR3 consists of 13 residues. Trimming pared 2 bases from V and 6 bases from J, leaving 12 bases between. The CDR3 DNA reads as TGCGCCAGCAGCTTACCACAGGGAGTCGAGCAGTACTTC. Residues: CASSLPQGVEQYF.

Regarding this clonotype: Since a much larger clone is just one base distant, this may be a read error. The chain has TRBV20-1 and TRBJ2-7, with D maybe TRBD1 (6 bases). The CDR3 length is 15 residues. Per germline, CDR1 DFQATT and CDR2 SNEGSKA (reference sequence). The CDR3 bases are TGCGGTGCTAGACATCCCATGCAGGGGATAGGGGAGCAGTACTTC. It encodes CGARHPMQGIGEQYF.

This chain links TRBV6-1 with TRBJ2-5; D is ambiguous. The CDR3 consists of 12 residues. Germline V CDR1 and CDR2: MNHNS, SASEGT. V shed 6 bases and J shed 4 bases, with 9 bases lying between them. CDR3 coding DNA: TGTGCCAGCAGCACGGACGGAGAGACCCAGTACTTC. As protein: CASSTDGETQYF.

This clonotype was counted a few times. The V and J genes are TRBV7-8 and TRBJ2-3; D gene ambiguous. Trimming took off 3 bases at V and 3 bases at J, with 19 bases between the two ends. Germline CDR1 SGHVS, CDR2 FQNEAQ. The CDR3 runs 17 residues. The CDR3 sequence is CASSFRFSGRVTDTQYF. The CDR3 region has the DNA TGTGCCAGCAGCTTCCGCTTTTCGGGCAGAGTGACAGATACGCAGTATTTT. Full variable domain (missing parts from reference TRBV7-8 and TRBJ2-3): GAGVSQSPRYKVAKRGQDVALRCDPISGHVSLFWYQQALGQGPEFLTYFQNEAQLDKSGLPSDRFFAERPEGSVSTLKIQRTQQEDSAVYLCASSFRFSGRVTDTQYFGPGTRLTVL.

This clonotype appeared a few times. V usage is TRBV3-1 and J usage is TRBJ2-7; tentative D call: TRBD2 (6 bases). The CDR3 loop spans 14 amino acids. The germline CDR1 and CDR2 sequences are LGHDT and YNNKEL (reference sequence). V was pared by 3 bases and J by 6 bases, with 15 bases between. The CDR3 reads CASSHHGGMREQYF. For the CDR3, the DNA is TGTGCCAGCAGCCATCATGGCGGGATGCGCGAGCAGTACTTC.

The CDR3 here is CASSNLDRGNGYTF. The CDR3 DNA follows: TGTGCCAGTAGCAACCTTGACAGGGGGAATGGCTACACCTTC. This rearrangement joins TRBV19 to TRBJ1-2; 9 nucleotides agree with TRBD1. With V trimmed by 6 bases and J by 6 bases, 8 bases remained unmatched. Germline CDR1 is LNHDA and CDR2 is SQIVND (reference sequence). CDR3 size: 14 residues.

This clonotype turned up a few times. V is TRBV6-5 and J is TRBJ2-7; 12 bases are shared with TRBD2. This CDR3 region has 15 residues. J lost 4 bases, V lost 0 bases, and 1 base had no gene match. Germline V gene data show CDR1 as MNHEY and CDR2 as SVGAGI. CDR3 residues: CASSYSLAGGYEQYF. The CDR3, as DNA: TGTGCCAGCAGTTACTCCCTAGCGGGAGGGTACGAGCAGTACTTC.

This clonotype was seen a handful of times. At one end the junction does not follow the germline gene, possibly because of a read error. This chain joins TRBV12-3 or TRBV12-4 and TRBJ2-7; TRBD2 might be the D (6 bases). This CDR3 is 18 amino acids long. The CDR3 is CTSSLAVPGEQKYYEQYF. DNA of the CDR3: TGTACCAGCAGTTTAGCGGTTCCGGGAGAGCAAAAATACTACGAGCAGTACTTC.